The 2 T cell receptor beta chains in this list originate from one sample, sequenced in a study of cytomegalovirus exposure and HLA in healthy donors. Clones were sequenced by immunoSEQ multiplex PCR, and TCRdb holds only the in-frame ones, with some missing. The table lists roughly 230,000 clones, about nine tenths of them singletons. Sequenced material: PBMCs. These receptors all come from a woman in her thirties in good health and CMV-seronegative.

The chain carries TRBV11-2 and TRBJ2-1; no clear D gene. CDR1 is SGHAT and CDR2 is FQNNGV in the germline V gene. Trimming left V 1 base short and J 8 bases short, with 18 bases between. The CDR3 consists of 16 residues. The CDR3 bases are TGTGCCAGCAGCTTAGTGGCGGCTGGCTATCTCGATGAGCAGTTCTTC. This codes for CASSLVAAGYLDEQFF.

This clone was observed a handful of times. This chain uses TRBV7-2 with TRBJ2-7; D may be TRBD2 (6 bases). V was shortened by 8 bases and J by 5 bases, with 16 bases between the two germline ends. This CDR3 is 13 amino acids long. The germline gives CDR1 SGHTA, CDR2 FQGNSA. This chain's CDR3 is CASHSAWGDEQYF. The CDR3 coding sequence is TGTGCCAGCCATTCGGCCTGGGGGGACGAGCAGTACTTC.